What follows describes a single TCR beta chain. Antigen: not known. This entry comes from a study of blood T cells in healthy people across ages. The germline V gene encodes CDR1 SGHTA and CDR2 FQGNSA. The CDR3 covers 14 residues. For the second PCR, which ran for 7 to 11 cycles, a sample-barcoded 5' primer and a J-beta primer mix were used. TCRdb called the 5' RACE reads again in MiXCR, with one record for every CDR3 protein. Of about 620,000 distinct CDR3 sequences in the sample, around 20% were seen once. The study, taken as a whole, reports: Possibly, changes in expanded clonotypes were confounded because donor CMV status was unknown. Age showed a roughly linear inverse relationship with TCR beta diversity per million T cells.

Sequencing input: blood. This clonotype was sampled from a man between 65 and 85 years old in good health. The rearrangement uses TRBV7-2 and TRBJ2-7; 7 bases fit TRBD1. The tail of the sequence fits TRBJ2-1 better, so the J call may be wrong. The CDR3 here is CASSQDRSYNEQFF. For the CDR3, the DNA is TGTGCCAGCAGCCAGGACAGGTCCTACAATGAGCAGTTCTTC.